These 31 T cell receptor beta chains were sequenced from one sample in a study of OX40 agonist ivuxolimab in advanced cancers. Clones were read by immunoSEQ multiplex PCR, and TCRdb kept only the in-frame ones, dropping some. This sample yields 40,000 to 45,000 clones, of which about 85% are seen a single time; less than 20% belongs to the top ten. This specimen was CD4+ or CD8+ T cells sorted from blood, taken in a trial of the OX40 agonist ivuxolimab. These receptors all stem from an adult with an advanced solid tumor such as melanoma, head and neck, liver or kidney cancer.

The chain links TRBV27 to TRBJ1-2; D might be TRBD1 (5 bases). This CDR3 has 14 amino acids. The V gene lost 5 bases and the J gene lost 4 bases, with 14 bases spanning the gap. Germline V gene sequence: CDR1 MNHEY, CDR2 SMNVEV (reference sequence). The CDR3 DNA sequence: TGTGCCAGCAGTCCCAGGGTAGGGAGCTATGGCTACACCTTC. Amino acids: CASSPRVGSYGYTF.

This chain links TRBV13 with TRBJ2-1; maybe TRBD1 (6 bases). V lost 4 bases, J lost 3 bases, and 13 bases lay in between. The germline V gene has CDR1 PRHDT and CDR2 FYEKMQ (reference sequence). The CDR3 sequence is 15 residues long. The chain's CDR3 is CASSSRTEDYNEQFF. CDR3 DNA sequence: TGTGCCAGCAGCTCCCGGACAGAAGACTACAATGAGCAGTTCTTC.

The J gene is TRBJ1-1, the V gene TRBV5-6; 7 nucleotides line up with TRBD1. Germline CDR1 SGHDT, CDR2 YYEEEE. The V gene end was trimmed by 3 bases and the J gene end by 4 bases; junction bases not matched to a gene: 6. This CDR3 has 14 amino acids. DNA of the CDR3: TGTGCCAGCAGCTACCCAGGGGGGACCACTGAAGCTTTCTTT. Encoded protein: CASSYPGGTTEAFF.

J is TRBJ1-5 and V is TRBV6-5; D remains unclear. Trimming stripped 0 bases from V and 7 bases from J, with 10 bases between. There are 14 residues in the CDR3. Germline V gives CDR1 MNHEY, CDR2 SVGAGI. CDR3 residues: CASSYSGGSQPQHF. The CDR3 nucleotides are TGTGCCAGCAGTTACTCTGGAGGAAGCCAGCCCCAGCATTTT.

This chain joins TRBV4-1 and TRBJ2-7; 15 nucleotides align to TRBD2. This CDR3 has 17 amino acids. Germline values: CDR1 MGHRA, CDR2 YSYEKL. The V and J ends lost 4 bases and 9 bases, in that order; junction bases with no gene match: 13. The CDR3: CASSPIGLAGGPTVQYF. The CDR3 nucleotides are TGCGCCAGCAGCCCGATTGGACTAGCGGGAGGGCCTACGGTGCAGTACTTC.

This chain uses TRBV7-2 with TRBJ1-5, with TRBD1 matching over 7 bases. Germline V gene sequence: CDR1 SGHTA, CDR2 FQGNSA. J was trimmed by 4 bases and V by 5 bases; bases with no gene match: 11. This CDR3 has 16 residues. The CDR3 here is CASSPHGEGANQPQHF. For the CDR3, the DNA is TGTGCCAGCAGCCCGCACGGGGAGGGGGCTAATCAGCCCCAGCATTTT.

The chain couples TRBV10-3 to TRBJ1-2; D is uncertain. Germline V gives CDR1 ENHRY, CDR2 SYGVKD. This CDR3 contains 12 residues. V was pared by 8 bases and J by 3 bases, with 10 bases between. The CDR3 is CAIPQKHYGYTF. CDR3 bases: TGTGCCATCCCACAGAAACACTATGGCTACACCTTC.

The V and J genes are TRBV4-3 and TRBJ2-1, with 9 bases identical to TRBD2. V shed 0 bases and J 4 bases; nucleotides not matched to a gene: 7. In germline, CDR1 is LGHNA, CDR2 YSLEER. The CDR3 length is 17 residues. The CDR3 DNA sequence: TGCGCCAGCAGCCAAGAAGGCGGGGGGGTTACTTACAATGAGCAGTTCTTC. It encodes CASSQEGGGVTYNEQFF.

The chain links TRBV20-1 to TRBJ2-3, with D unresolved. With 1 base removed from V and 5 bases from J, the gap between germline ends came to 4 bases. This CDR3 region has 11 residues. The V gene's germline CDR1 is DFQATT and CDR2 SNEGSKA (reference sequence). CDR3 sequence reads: CSARVVDTQYF. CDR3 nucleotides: TGCAGTGCTAGAGTGGTAGATACGCAGTATTTT.

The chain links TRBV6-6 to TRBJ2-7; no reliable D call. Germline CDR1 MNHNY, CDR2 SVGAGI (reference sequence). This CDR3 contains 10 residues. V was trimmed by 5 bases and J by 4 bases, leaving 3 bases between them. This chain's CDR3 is CASSQYEQYF. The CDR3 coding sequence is TGTGCCAGCAGTCAGTACGAGCAGTACTTC.

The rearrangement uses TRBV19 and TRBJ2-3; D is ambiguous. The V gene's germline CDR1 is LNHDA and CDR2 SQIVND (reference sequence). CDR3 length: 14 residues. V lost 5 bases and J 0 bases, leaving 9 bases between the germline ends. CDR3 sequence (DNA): TGTGCCAGTAGTGGCTTTCCTAGCACAGATACGCAGTATTTT. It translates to CASSGFPSTDTQYF.

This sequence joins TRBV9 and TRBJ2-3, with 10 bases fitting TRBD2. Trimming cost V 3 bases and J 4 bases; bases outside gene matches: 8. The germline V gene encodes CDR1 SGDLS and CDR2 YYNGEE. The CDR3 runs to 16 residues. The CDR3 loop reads CASSERGTSAADTQYF. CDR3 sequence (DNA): TGTGCCAGCAGCGAGAGGGGGACTAGCGCGGCAGATACGCAGTATTTT.

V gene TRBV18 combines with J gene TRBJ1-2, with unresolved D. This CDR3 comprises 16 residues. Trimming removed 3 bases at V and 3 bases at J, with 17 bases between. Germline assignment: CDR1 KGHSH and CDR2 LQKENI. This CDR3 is CASSPGQQNFYYGYTF. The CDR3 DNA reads TGTGCCAGCTCACCCGGGCAGCAAAATTTTTACTATGGCTACACCTTC.

CDR3 DNA: TGTGCCAGCAGTGAGGGACAGGGGGCCTACGAGCAGTACTTC. Residues: CASSEGQGAYEQYF. The genes are TRBV6-1 and TRBJ2-7, with TRBD1 identical over 11 bases. V lost 3 bases, J lost 2 bases, and 0 bases stayed unmatched. The CDR3 contains 14 residues. The germline CDR1 and CDR2 sequences are MNHNS and SASEGT.

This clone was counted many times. Written as DNA, the CDR3 is TGTGCCAGCAGCAAGGTCGGGGGTCATGAAAAACTGTTTTTT. Translating it yields CASSKVGGHEKLFF. This chain uses TRBV7-9 with TRBJ1-4; D perhaps matches TRBD1 (5 bases). V shed 5 bases and J shed 6 bases, with 13 bases lying between them. CDR1 and CDR2 from the germline V gene are SEHNR and FQNEAQ (reference sequence). This CDR3 comprises 14 residues.

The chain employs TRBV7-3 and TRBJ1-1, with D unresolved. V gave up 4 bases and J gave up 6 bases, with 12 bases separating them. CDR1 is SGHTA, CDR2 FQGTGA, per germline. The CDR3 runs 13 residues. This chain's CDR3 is CASSSDLTAEAFF. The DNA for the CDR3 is TGTGCCAGCAGCTCCGACTTAACCGCTGAAGCTTTCTTT.

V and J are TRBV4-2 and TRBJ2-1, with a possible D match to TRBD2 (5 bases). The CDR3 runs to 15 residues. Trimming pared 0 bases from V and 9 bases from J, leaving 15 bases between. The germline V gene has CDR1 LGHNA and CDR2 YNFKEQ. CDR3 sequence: CASSQDLAPLPEQFF. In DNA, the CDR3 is TGTGCCAGCAGCCAAGATCTAGCACCCCTGCCTGAGCAGTTCTTC.

The CDR3 bases are TGTGCCAGCAGCTCTCCGTATCCCGGGGAGCTGTTTTTT. It specifies CASSSPYPGELFF. The chain carries TRBV7-6 and TRBJ2-2; D is unclear. The CDR3 has 13 residues. V was shortened by 4 bases and J by 6 bases, with 9 bases between the two germline ends. CDR1 is SGHVS, CDR2 FNYEAQ, per germline.

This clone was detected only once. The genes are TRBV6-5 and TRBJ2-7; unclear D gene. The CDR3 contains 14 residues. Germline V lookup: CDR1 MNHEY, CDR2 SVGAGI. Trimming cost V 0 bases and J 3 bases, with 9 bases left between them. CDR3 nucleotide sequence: TGTGCCAGCAGTTACTCTGAGGACCTCTACGAGCAGTACTTC. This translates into CASSYSEDLYEQYF.

As DNA, the CDR3 is TGTGCCAGCAGCCCAGAGGACGGCTACAATGAGCAGTTCTTC. Its protein is CASSPEDGYNEQFF. The J gene is TRBJ2-1, the V gene TRBV7-8; no clear D. The germline V gene has CDR1 SGHVS and CDR2 FQNEAQ. The CDR3 totals 14 residues. Trimming took off 5 bases at V and 3 bases at J, with 11 bases between the two ends.

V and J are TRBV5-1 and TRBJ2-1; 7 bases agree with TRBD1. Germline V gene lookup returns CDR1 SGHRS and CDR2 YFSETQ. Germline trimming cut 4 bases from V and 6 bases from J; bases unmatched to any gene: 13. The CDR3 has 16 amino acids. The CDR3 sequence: CASSALDRQGFNEQFF. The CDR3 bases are TGCGCCAGCAGCGCGCTTGATAGACAGGGATTCAATGAGCAGTTCTTC.

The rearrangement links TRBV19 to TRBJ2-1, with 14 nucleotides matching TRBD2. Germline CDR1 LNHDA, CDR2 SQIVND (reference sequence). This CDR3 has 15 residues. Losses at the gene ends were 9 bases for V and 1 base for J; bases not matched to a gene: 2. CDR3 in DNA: TGTGCCAGCCGGACTAGCGGGGGGTCCTACAATGAGCAGTTCTTC. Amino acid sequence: CASRTSGGSYNEQFF.

The CDR3 is CSVAKDRRGELFF. DNA of the CDR3: TGCAGCGTTGCGAAGGACAGGCGTGGGGAGCTGTTTTTT. The rearrangement links TRBV29-1 to TRBJ2-2, with 7 nucleotides matching TRBD1. J lost 8 bases, V lost 4 bases, and 7 bases had no gene match. This CDR3 is built from 13 residues. CDR1 SQVTM and CDR2 ANQGSEA come from the germline V gene.

Here the CDR3 DNA reads TGTGCCAGCAGCTTAGGGGCAGGGAAGAGAGACGAGCAGTACTTC. Its protein product is CASSLGAGKRDEQYF. The chain carries TRBV11-2 and TRBJ2-7, with D maybe TRBD1 (5 bases). The CDR3 runs to 15 residues. CDR1 is SGHAT, CDR2 FQNNGV, per germline. V gave up 1 base and J gave up 5 bases, with 15 bases separating them.

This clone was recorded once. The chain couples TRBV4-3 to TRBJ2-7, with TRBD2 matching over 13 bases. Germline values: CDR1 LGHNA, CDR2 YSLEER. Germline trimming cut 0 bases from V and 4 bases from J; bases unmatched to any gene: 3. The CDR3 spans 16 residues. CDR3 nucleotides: TGCGCCAGCAGCCAAGATACTAGCGGGAGGGGATACGAGCAGTACTTC. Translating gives CASSQDTSGRGYEQYF.

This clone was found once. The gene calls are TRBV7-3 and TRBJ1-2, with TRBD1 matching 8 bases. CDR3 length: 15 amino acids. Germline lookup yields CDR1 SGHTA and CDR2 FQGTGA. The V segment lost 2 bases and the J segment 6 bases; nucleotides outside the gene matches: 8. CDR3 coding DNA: TGTGCCAGCAGCTTAGCCGGCCAGGGGGCAAATGGCTACACCTTC. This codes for CASSLAGQGANGYTF. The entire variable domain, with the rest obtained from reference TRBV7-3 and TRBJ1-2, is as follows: GAGVSQTPSNKVTEKGKYVELRCDPISGHTALYWYRQSLGQGPEFLIYFQGTGAADDSGLPNDRFFAVRPEGSVSTLKIQRTERGDSAVYLCASSLAGQGANGYTFGSGTRLTVV.

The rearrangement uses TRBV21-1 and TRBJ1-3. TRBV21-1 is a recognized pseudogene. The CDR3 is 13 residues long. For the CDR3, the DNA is TGTGCCAGCAGGACCCCCTCTGGAAACACCATATATTTT. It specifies CASRTPSGNTIYF.

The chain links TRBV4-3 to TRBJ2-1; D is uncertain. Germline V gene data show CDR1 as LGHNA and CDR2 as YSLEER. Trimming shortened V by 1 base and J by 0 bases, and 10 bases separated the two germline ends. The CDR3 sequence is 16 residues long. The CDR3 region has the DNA TGCGCCAGCAGCCAAGCGAGCGTTAGCTCCTACAATGAGCAGTTCTTC. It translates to CASSQASVSSYNEQFF.

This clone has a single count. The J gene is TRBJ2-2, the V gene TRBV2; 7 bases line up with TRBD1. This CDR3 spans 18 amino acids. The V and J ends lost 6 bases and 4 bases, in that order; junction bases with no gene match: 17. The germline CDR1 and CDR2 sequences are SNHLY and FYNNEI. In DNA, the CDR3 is TGTGCCAGCAGACCCTTCCCGAACAGGGGTGGAGGCACCGGGGAGCTGTTTTTT. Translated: CASRPFPNRGGGTGELFF.

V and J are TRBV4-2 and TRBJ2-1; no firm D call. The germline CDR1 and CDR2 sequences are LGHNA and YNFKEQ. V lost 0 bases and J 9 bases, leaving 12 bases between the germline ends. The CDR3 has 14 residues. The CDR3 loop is CASSQEGTYGEQFF. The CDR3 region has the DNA TGTGCCAGCAGCCAAGAAGGCACATATGGTGAGCAGTTCTTC.

The CDR3 DNA sequence: TGTGCCAGCAGCGCTCCTGCTAGCGGGAGGGGGGGAGAGACCCAGTACTTC. This sequence encodes CASSAPASGRGGETQYF. V usage is TRBV7-9 and J usage is TRBJ2-5; TRBD2 agrees at 12 bases. Trimming cost V 5 bases and J 4 bases; bases outside gene matches: 11. The germline CDR1 and CDR2 sequences are SEHNR and FQNEAQ (reference sequence). This CDR3 spans 17 amino acids. The variable domain in full, with the rest retrieved from reference TRBV7-9 and TRBJ2-5, is DTGVSQNPRHKITKRGQNVTFRCDPISEHNRLYWYRQTLGQGPEFLTYFQNEAQLEKSRLLSDRFSAERPKGSFSTLEIQRTEQGDSAMYLCASSAPASGRGGETQYFGPGTRLLVL.